Below, one TCR beta chain is given with its context. This sample was included in a study of blood T cell repertoires in COVID-19. Produced via immunoSEQ multiplex PCR; TCRdb's table is partial and in-frame only. The table includes 75,000 to 100,000 clones, roughly four fifths detected once. The germline V and J ends were trimmed by 0 bases and 7 bases, with 13 bases remaining between them. This CDR3 has 15 residues. CDR1 LGHNA and CDR2 YNFKEQ come from the germline V gene. The chain links TRBV4-2 to TRBJ1-5, with D possibly TRBD1 on 6 matching bases. This sequence originates from a man aged 45 to 65 with active or convalescent COVID-19. Input material: peripheral blood. CDR3 residues: CASSQESQRGQPQHF. The CDR3 DNA follows: TGTGCCAGCAGCCAAGAATCCCAGAGGGGGCAGCCCCAGCATTTT.